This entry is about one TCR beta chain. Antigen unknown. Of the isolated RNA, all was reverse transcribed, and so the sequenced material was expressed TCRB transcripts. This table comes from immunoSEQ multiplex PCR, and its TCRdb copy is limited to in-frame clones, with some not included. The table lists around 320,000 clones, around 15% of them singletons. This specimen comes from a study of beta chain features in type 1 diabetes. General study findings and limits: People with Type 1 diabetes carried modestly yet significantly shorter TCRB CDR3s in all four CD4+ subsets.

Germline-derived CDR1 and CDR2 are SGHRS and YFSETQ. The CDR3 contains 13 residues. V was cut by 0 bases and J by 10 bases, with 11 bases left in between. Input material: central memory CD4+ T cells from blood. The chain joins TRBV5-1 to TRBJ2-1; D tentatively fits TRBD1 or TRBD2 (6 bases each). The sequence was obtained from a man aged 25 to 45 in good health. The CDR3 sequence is CASSLDSGAEQFF. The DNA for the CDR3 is TGCGCCAGCAGCTTGGACTCGGGGGCAGAGCAGTTCTTC.